The next 2 T cell receptor beta chains were all read from a single sample in a study of CD8+ T cells in alopecia areata. CD4+ cells belonging to roughly 5 patients, who were in the biomarker study, were further sorted into CD25+CD127- cells. Reverse transcription of extracted RNA yielded cDNA, which provided the sequencing template. The table came from immunoSEQ multiplex PCR; TCRdb's copy has only in-frame clones and leaves some out. The sample consists of roughly 13,000 clones, 45% to 65% of them appearing once. Sequences were obtained from CD4+ Tregs sorted from blood. All receptors derive from a human donor with alopecia areata.

The chain combines TRBV6-9 with TRBJ1-1; no definite D call. Trimming removed 6 bases at V and 8 bases at J, with 10 bases between. CDR1 is MNHGY, CDR2 SVAAGI, per germline. This CDR3 region has 11 residues. CDR3 protein: CASSVRSEAFF. Here the CDR3 DNA reads TGTGCCAGCAGCGTCAGGTCCGAAGCTTTCTTT.

The chain couples TRBV30 to TRBJ2-7; D is possibly TRBD2 (6 bases). The CDR3 consists of 15 residues. CDR1 is GTSNPN and CDR2 is SVGIG in the germline V gene (reference sequence). Trimming removed 2 bases at V and 3 bases at J, with 17 bases between. The CDR3 sequence is CAWSPRGSGGYEQYF. CDR3 coding DNA: TGTGCCTGGAGTCCCCGGGGTAGCGGAGGCTACGAGCAGTACTTC. Looking up the rest from reference TRBV30 and TRBJ2-7 gives the full variable domain: SQTIHQWPATLVQPVGSPLSLECTVEGTSNPNLYWYRQAAGRGLQLLFYSVGIGQISSEVPQNLSASRPQDRQFILSSKKLLLSDSGFYLCAWSPRGSGGYEQYFGPGTRLTVT.